This T cell receptor beta chain comes out of a study of technical replicates of blood from a handful of donors. Repertoires were generated with immunoSEQ multiplex PCR, while TCRdb's copy carries only in-frame clones and drops some. Of 83,000 or so clones listed, over 85% were seen once; the top ten hold 0.25%. The germline gives CDR1 SGHTA, CDR2 FQGNSA. This CDR3 has 12 amino acids. Deletions cut 6 bases from V and 8 bases from J, with 11 bases between. The source is a human donor in good health. What was sequenced was T cells isolated from PBMCs. The chain joins TRBV7-2 to TRBJ2-1; D unresolved. Written as DNA, the CDR3 is TGTGCCAGCAGGATCAGGTCCCATGAGCAGTTCTTC. Its translation: CASRIRSHEQFF.